The TCR beta chain described here comes from a study of T-cell memory formation after mild COVID-19. The study, taken as a whole, reports: In second-wave clones peaking day 37, SARS-CoV-2 specificity remained unconfirmed. The CD4+ clones that contracted clustered mainly within CM and EM, and the CD8+ clones concentrated in EMRA. Memory sampled before infection contained some responding clones, suggesting cross-reactive memory joined.

Germline assignment: CDR1 DFQATT and CDR2 SNEGSKA (reference sequence). This CDR3 is built from 12 residues. Trimming removed 3 bases from V and 5 bases from J, with 8 bases in between. A few counts support this clonotype. Its antigen is unknown. Sample barcodes and UMIs were carried by the TCR alpha and TCR beta cDNA libraries that 5'RACE generated with constant-segment primers. TCRdb reanalysed the 5' RACE reads using MiXCR and keeps one entry per CDR3 protein. The data show hundreds of thousands of distinct CDR3 sequences, with more than 20% seen just once and around 14% held by the top ten. What was sequenced was PBMCs or a T cell subset sorted from them (not recorded which). The rearrangement links TRBV20-1 to TRBJ2-1; D not certain. This sequence originates from an adult woman who had mild COVID-19 (a few samples of this study predate the infection). Cell type and time point are not known. The CDR3 bases are TGCAGTGCTAGTCTCGCCAACAATGAGCAGTTCTTC. It specifies CSASLANNEQFF.